The 28 T cell receptor beta chains below were found in one sample sequenced in a study of regulatory dendritic cells for organ transplantation. Clones were read by immunoSEQ multiplex PCR, and TCRdb kept only the in-frame ones, dropping some. This table has about 30,000 clones, roughly 85% appearing once. Sequenced material: naive CD4+ T cells from blood. Subset reported: CD45RA+ naive T cells. Receptors originate from a human donor in good health.

The rearrangement uses TRBV2 and TRBJ1-3; TRBD1 agrees at 10 bases. CDR1 SNHLY and CDR2 FYNNEI come from the germline V gene. After removal of 4 bases from V and 4 bases from J, the junction contained 10 bases not matched to a gene. The CDR3 length is 17 residues. The CDR3: CASSASPGQGFGNTIYF. The CDR3 DNA is TGTGCCAGCAGTGCGTCGCCGGGACAGGGGTTCGGAAACACCATATATTTT.

The CDR3 loop is CASSEASGGYNEQFF. The CDR3 DNA follows: TGTGCCAGCAGTGAGGCTAGCGGGGGGTACAATGAGCAGTTCTTC. The chain has TRBV6-4 and TRBJ2-1, with TRBD2 matching 11 bases. With V trimmed by 3 bases and J by 4 bases, 2 bases remained unmatched. Germline-derived CDR1 and CDR2 are MRHNA and SNTAGT. This CDR3 is built from 15 residues.

This rearrangement joins TRBV5-1 to TRBJ2-2; 9 bases line up with TRBD1. V was clipped by 6 bases and J by 1 base; unmatched bases: 4. There are 15 residues in the CDR3. Germline V gene lookup returns CDR1 SGHRS and CDR2 YFSETQ. CDR3 in DNA: TGCGCCAGCATGAGGACAGGGGAGAACACCGGGGAGCTGTTTTTT. Translating it yields CASMRTGENTGELFF.

This sequence joins TRBV7-2 and TRBJ2-3, with D perhaps matching TRBD2 (6 bases). This CDR3 is built from 13 residues. The V end was cut by 4 bases, the J end by 6 bases, with 11 bases between. CDR1 SGHTA and CDR2 FQGNSA come from the germline V gene. The CDR3, as DNA: TGTGCCAGCAGCTCCCTAGCGCCCGATACGCAGTATTTT. Protein: CASSSLAPDTQYF.

The CDR3 region has the DNA TGTGCCAGCTCACCCTCGAACAGGGGTCAGCCCCAGCATTTT. This sequence encodes CASSPSNRGQPQHF. The chain is built from TRBV18 and TRBJ1-5; 7 bases align to TRBD1. The V gene end was trimmed by 3 bases and the J gene end by 6 bases; junction bases not matched to a gene: 5. The CDR3 contains 14 residues. Germline V CDR1 and CDR2: KGHSH, LQKENI.

This rearrangement joins TRBV9 to TRBJ2-7, with 9 positions matching TRBD1. V lost 4 bases and J lost 5; bases outside the gene matches: 4. This CDR3 comprises 13 residues. Germline CDR1 reads SGDLS; CDR2 reads YYNGEE. For the CDR3, the DNA is TGTGCCAGCAGCCGGGACAGGGCCGACGAGCAGTACTTC. It encodes CASSRDRADEQYF.

The chain employs TRBV27 and TRBJ2-2; D perhaps matches TRBD1 (6 bases). This CDR3 spans 15 amino acids. CDR1 and CDR2 (germline): MNHEY, SMNVEV (reference sequence). With 2 bases removed from V and 8 bases from J, the gap between germline ends came to 15 bases. The chain's CDR3 is CASSLVVGAGGELFF. CDR3 DNA sequence: TGTGCCAGCAGTTTAGTTGTGGGGGCAGGAGGGGAGCTGTTTTTT.

The chain carries TRBV5-4 and TRBJ2-3; TRBD1 matches at 9 bases. The length of the CDR3 is 14 residues. Trimming cost V 4 bases and J 4 bases; bases outside gene matches: 4. CDR1 is SGHNT, CDR2 YYREEE, per germline (reference sequence). This chain's CDR3 is CASSPRQGADTQYF. The CDR3 DNA reads TGTGCCAGCAGCCCGAGACAGGGGGCAGATACGCAGTATTTT.

The rearrangement uses TRBV7-9 and TRBJ2-5, with 8 bases identical to TRBD1. Germline CDR1 is SEHNR and CDR2 is FQNEAQ (reference sequence). V dropped 5 bases and J dropped 4; count of bases not matched to a gene: 9. The CDR3 spans 15 residues. The CDR3: CASSQRTGWGETQYF. Written as DNA, the CDR3 is TGTGCCAGCAGCCAGAGGACAGGGTGGGGAGAGACCCAGTACTTC.

The chain has TRBV19 and TRBJ2-3, with unresolved D. Between the trimmed V and J ends, which lost 7 bases and 0 bases, there was a span of 11 bases. Germline values: CDR1 LNHDA, CDR2 SQIVND (reference sequence). This CDR3 is built from 14 residues. The CDR3 DNA sequence: TGTGCCAGTACCCCACAGATTAGCACAGATACGCAGTATTTT. This sequence encodes CASTPQISTDTQYF.

This chain links TRBV7-9 with TRBJ1-2; no reliable D call. The CDR3 covers 13 residues. Germline CDR1 and CDR2: SEHNR and FQNEAQ (reference sequence). V gave up 5 bases and J gave up 8 bases, with 15 bases separating them. The CDR3 DNA sequence: TGTGCCAGCAGCGACCCAACTAGCAGAGGCTACACCTTC. Translated: CASSDPTSRGYTF.

The genes are TRBV18 and TRBJ1-3, with unresolved D. The germline CDR1 and CDR2 sequences are KGHSH and LQKENI. V lost 6 bases to trimming and J lost 4 bases, with 10 bases between them. This CDR3 has 13 residues. The CDR3 DNA follows: TGTGCCAGCTCCTACGGCGGCGGAAACACCATATATTTT. This codes for CASSYGGGNTIYF.

The CDR3 DNA follows: TGTGCCAGTGTGGGACAGGGGATTGCACACGAGCAGTACTTC. As protein: CASVGQGIAHEQYF. The chain uses TRBV18 and TRBJ2-7, with 10 bases fitting TRBD1. Trimming at V came to 9 bases and at J to 5 bases, leaving 10 bases not matched to a gene. CDR3 length equals 14 residues. In germline, CDR1 is KGHSH, CDR2 LQKENI.

The chain employs TRBV28 and TRBJ1-2; D uncertain. The CDR3 has 14 amino acids. Per germline, CDR1 MDHEN and CDR2 SYDVKM. The V end was cut by 7 bases, the J end by 7 bases, with 19 bases between. The CDR3 nucleotides read TGTGCCAGCACCCTAGACGACTTACGAGGTGGCTACACCTTC. Amino acids: CASTLDDLRGGYTF.

The chain is built from TRBV9 and TRBJ2-7, with D possibly matching TRBD1 (5 bases). The CDR3 sequence is 16 residues long. Germline-derived CDR1 and CDR2 are SGDLS and YYNGEE. Trimming shortened V by 2 bases and J by 6 bases, and 21 bases separated the two germline ends. CDR3 amino acids: CASSVPPQGVRREQYF. The CDR3, as DNA: TGTGCCAGCAGCGTTCCCCCGCAGGGTGTCAGGCGCGAGCAGTACTTC. Looking up the rest from reference TRBV9 and TRBJ2-7 gives the full variable domain: DSGVTQTPKHLITATGQRVTLRCSPRSGDLSVYWYQQSLDQGLQFLIQYYNGEERAKGNILERFSAQQFPDLHSELNLSSLELGDSALYFCASSVPPQGVRREQYFGPGTRLTVT.

This chain's CDR3 is CASSEYAGGHDEQFF. In nucleotides, the CDR3 is TGTGCCAGCAGTGAATATGCGGGGGGGCATGATGAGCAGTTCTTC. The gene calls are TRBV25-1 and TRBJ2-1, with 9 bases matching TRBD2. Germline assignment: CDR1 MGHDK and CDR2 SYGVNS. With V trimmed by 0 bases and J by 8 bases, 5 bases remained unmatched. This CDR3 has 15 residues. Variable domain in full (rest from reference TRBV25-1 and TRBJ2-1): EADIYQTPRYLVIGTGKKITLECSQTMGHDKMYWYQQDPGMELHLIHYSYGVNSTEKGDLSSESTVSRIRTEHFPLTLESARPSHTSQYLCASSEYAGGHDEQFFGPGTRLTVL.

This clone has a single count. The chain uses TRBV2 and TRBJ2-5; weak D call: TRBD2 (6 bases). V lost 9 bases, J lost 5 bases, and 13 bases lay in between. Germline V gives CDR1 SNHLY, CDR2 FYNNEI. There are 12 residues in the CDR3. CDR3 loop: CASGGWGETQYF. As DNA, the CDR3 is TGTGCCAGTGGAGGGTGGGGGGAGACCCAGTACTTC.

J is TRBJ2-5 and V is TRBV5-1, with TRBD1 identical over 7 bases. The germline V gene has CDR1 SGHRS and CDR2 YFSETQ. The CDR3 spans 13 residues. With V trimmed by 4 bases and J by 4 bases, 4 bases remained unmatched. The CDR3 spells CASSPAGGETQYF. CDR3 bases: TGCGCCAGCAGCCCAGCAGGGGGAGAGACCCAGTACTTC.

This clone came up a few times. A junction boundary mismatches the germline segment, possibly from a read error. The V call is TRBV2, the J call TRBJ1-6, with TRBD1 as a possible D gene (5 bases). The germline V gene encodes CDR1 SNHLY and CDR2 FYNNEI. This CDR3 spans 12 amino acids. This CDR3 reads CASSEGGQHTFF. CDR3 DNA sequence: TGTGCCAGCAGTGAAGGAGGACAACACACCTTCTTT.

V usage is TRBV7-2 and J usage is TRBJ2-3; TRBD2 agrees at 11 bases. After removal of 1 base from V and 4 bases from J, the junction contained 7 bases not matched to a gene. The CDR3 is 17 residues long. Germline-derived CDR1 and CDR2 are SGHTA and FQGNSA. CDR3 nucleotides: TGTGCCAGCAGCTTAGGGCTAGCGGGGGGCCCCGCAGATACGCAGTATTTT. Its translation is CASSLGLAGGPADTQYF.

V gene TRBV27 combines with J gene TRBJ1-6; no definite D call. Looked up from germline, CDR1 is MNHEY and CDR2 is SMNVEV (reference sequence). Deletions cut 5 bases from V and 9 bases from J, with 14 bases between. CDR3 length: 14 amino acids. This chain's CDR3 is CASSPRFRSSPLHF. CDR3 nucleotides: TGTGCCAGCAGTCCTCGCTTTCGGAGTTCACCCCTCCACTTT.

V usage is TRBV4-3 and J usage is TRBJ1-3; 9 bases agree with TRBD1. Germline V lookup: CDR1 LGHNA, CDR2 YSLEER. CDR3 length equals 16 residues. V shed 2 bases, J shed 5 bases, and the junction held 7 bases outside the gene matches. The DNA for the CDR3 is TGCGCCAGCAGCCAACTGGGACAGGGTGTGCGAAACACCATATATTTT. Its translation: CASSQLGQGVRNTIYF.

This clone was seen only a few times. CDR3 region: CASRGLGGANQPQHF. CDR3 in DNA: TGTGCCAGTAGGGGGCTAGGGGGGGCAAATCAGCCCCAGCATTTT. V gene TRBV19 combines with J gene TRBJ1-5; D might be TRBD1 (6 bases). The CDR3 is made up of 15 amino acids. Trimming took off 6 bases at V and 4 bases at J, with 16 bases between the two ends. Looked up from germline, CDR1 is LNHDA and CDR2 is SQIVND (reference sequence).

V and J are TRBV19 and TRBJ1-1; TRBD1 agrees at 9 bases. The CDR3 spans 15 residues. Trimming at V came to 0 bases and at J to 7 bases, leaving 6 bases not matched to a gene. Germline CDR1 reads LNHDA; CDR2 reads SQIVND (reference sequence). The CDR3 region has the DNA TGTGCCAGTAGTATAGATCGGACAGGGGACCGTGAAGCTTTCTTT. Translation gives CASSIDRTGDREAFF.

This clone showed up just once. The chain couples TRBV29-1 to TRBJ2-5; D is ambiguous. The CDR3 is 13 amino acids. From germline, CDR1 is SQVTM and CDR2 ANQGSEA. V was shortened by 4 bases and J by 0 bases, with 9 bases between the two germline ends. Written as DNA, the CDR3 is TGCAGCGTTGGAAGCAGGTACCAAGAGACCCAGTACTTC. Its translation is CSVGSRYQETQYF.

The chain carries TRBV10-3 and TRBJ1-1; a possible D gene is TRBD1 (5 bases). Germline CDR1 is ENHRY and CDR2 is SYGVKD. The length of the CDR3 is 12 residues. V was trimmed by 0 bases and J by 9 bases, leaving 8 bases between them. The chain's CDR3 is CAISESDSKAFF. CDR3 nucleotides: TGTGCCATCAGTGAGTCTGACAGCAAAGCTTTCTTT.

The gene calls are TRBV6-6 and TRBJ2-2, with a tentative D call TRBD2 (5 bases). The CDR3 loop spans 16 amino acids. Germline values: CDR1 MNHNY, CDR2 SVGAGI (reference sequence). V gave up 6 bases and J gave up 3 bases, with 17 bases separating them. The CDR3 protein is CASSFTSSSDTGELFF. CDR3 nucleotides: TGTGCCAGCAGCTTCACTAGTTCTAGTGACACCGGGGAGCTGTTTTTT.

The chain couples TRBV7-9 to TRBJ1-1, with TRBD1 matching 10 bases. CDR1 and CDR2 (germline): SEHNR, FQNEAQ (reference sequence). The CDR3 has 15 amino acids. Trimming cost V 7 bases and J 3 bases; bases outside gene matches: 8. Here the CDR3 reads CASKLWGTGDTEAFF. The CDR3 nucleotides read TGTGCCAGCAAGTTATGGGGGACAGGGGACACTGAAGCTTTCTTT.